This T cell receptor (beta chain) was identified during a study of CD8+CD57+ T cells in acquired aplastic anemia. Study-wide background: Researchers reported that healthy donors averaged roughly 10 million reads for CD4+ cells. Study findings and constraints: Patients and controls were found to share twenty-nine CD8+ CDR3 sequences.

This CDR3 is built from 14 residues. The V and J ends lost 1 base and 4 bases respectively, with 10 bases between them. Germline assignment: CDR1 SGHVS and CDR2 FNYEAQ. The table lists this clonotype with many counts. Its matching antigen is unknown. Profiling of TCR beta VDJ combinations and CDR3 sequences used genomic DNA as template. TCRdb reprocessed the reads via MiXCR and lists one record per CDR3 protein. The sample lists a few hundred thousand distinct CDR3 sequences; roughly 55% were seen once. The material sequenced was sorted CD4+, CD8+, or CD8+CD57+ T cells (not recorded which) from PBMCs. The rearrangement links TRBV7-6 to TRBJ2-5, with D possibly matching TRBD2 (6 bases). This receptor was obtained from a human donor in good health. For the CDR3, the DNA is TGTGCCAGCAGCTTAGGGGTGGAGGGAGAGACCCAGTACTTC. Encoded protein: CASSLGVEGETQYF.